One sample yielded the 15 T cell receptor beta chains listed below, sequenced in a study of cytomegalovirus exposure and HLA in healthy donors (dated by TCRdb to the late 2010s). Library construction relied on the immunoSEQ multiplex PCR assay. For the multiplex PCR, a mixture combining 60 forward primers for TCR Vbeta segments and 13 reverse primers for TCR Jbeta segments was used. TCRdb re-hosts the immuneACCESS table, in-frame sequences only. Its copies lack some clones; in the studies checked, an unresolved V gene accounts for under half of them, and the cause for the rest is not known. The sample contains 120,000 to 150,000 clones, around three fifths of them found a single time. The top ten constitute about 1.8% of the sample. The sample consisted of PBMCs. These receptors all come from a male donor in good health and CMV-seronegative.

This chain links TRBV27 with TRBJ2-7, with a weak D call TRBD1 (6 bases). The length of the CDR3 is 12 residues. V was clipped by 4 bases and J by 9 bases, with 13 bases between them. The germline V gene has CDR1 MNHEY and CDR2 SMNVEV (reference sequence). CDR3 in amino acids: CASSSSQGRQYF. In nucleotides, the CDR3 is TGTGCCAGCAGTTCTTCACAGGGAAGGCAGTACTTC.

This chain joins TRBV12-5 and TRBJ2-3; D uncertain. The CDR3 covers 11 residues. Trimming pared 6 bases from V and 5 bases from J, leaving 6 bases between. The germline V gene has CDR1 LGHNT and CDR2 FRNRAP. The chain's CDR3 is CASGLLDTQYF. The CDR3 DNA reads as TGTGCTAGTGGCTTATTAGATACGCAGTATTTT.

This clone was seen only once. The V and J genes are TRBV5-1 and TRBJ2-5, with TRBD1 as a possible D gene (5 bases). TRBJ2-7 explains the end of the DNA better; the J call may be wrong. This CDR3 is 13 amino acids long. The V gene's germline CDR1 is SGHRS and CDR2 YFSETQ. This CDR3 is CASSLAAGREQYF. The CDR3 nucleotides read TGCGCCAGCAGCTTGGCTGCAGGGCGCGAGCAGTACTTC.

The chain carries TRBV27 and TRBJ2-3; TRBD1 agrees at 9 bases. Looked up from germline, CDR1 is MNHEY and CDR2 is SMNVEV (reference sequence). This CDR3 region has 16 residues. The V gene end was trimmed by 1 base and the J gene end by 6 bases; junction bases not matched to a gene: 8. CDR3 region: CASSLFPGQGWDTQYF. For the CDR3, the DNA is TGTGCCAGCAGTTTATTCCCGGGACAGGGTTGGGATACGCAGTATTTT.

The chain combines TRBV4-2 with TRBJ2-6, with D hard to call. The CDR3 has 15 amino acids. Trimming took off 0 bases at V and 0 bases at J, with 3 bases between the two ends. In germline, CDR1 is LGHNA, CDR2 YNFKEQ. Written as DNA, the CDR3 is TGTGCCAGCAGCCAAGACAGCTCTGGGGCCAACGTCCTGACTTTC. Its protein is CASSQDSSGANVLTF.

The genes are TRBV5-4 and TRBJ2-1; TRBD2 might be the D (5 bases). This CDR3 is built from 12 residues. CDR1 is SGHNT, CDR2 YYREEE, per germline (reference sequence). Deletions cut 4 bases from V and 10 bases from J, with 12 bases between. This CDR3 is CASSVTSNEQFF. In nucleotides, the CDR3 is TGTGCCAGCAGCGTCACTAGTAACGAGCAGTTCTTC.

The chain is built from TRBV21-1 and TRBJ2-1; the table's D call, TRBD1, has no DNA check behind it. TRBV21-1 has pseudogene status. CDR3 length equals 17 residues. CDR3 nucleotides: TGTGCCAGCAGCAAAGGGGGGCTCTTAAGCTCCTACAATGAGCAGTTCTTC. This codes for CASSKGGLLSSYNEQFF.

The V gene is TRBV10-3, the J gene TRBJ2-2; possibly TRBD1 for D (5 bases). The germline V and J ends were trimmed by 6 bases and 3 bases, with 5 bases remaining between them. In germline, CDR1 is ENHRY, CDR2 SYGVKD. The CDR3 runs to 12 residues. CDR3: CAISRDTGELFF. In nucleotides, the CDR3 is TGTGCCATCAGCAGGGACACCGGGGAGCTGTTTTTT.

The V gene is TRBV6-5, the J gene TRBJ2-7; D remains ambiguous. The CDR3 has 15 amino acids. Per germline, CDR1 MNHEY and CDR2 SVGAGI. V was shortened by 6 bases and J by 3 bases, with 18 bases between the two germline ends. CDR3 DNA sequence: TGTGCCAGCAGCGAGACATATCCTTCCCTCTACGAGCAGTACTTC. Translating gives CASSETYPSLYEQYF.

The rearrangement joins TRBV5-1 to TRBJ2-1, with 10 bases matching TRBD2. V lost 0 bases and J lost 0; bases outside the gene matches: 9. The CDR3 is made up of 19 amino acids. Germline V CDR1 and CDR2: SGHRS, YFSETQ. The CDR3 coding sequence is TGCGCCAGCAGCTTGGCCCAGCGGGGGGGCCTTATCTCCTACAATGAGCAGTTCTTC. The encoded protein is CASSLAQRGGLISYNEQFF.

CDR3 coding DNA: TGTGCCAGCAGCTCCTGGAGGGAGGTGAACACTGAAGCTTTCTTT. This codes for CASSSWREVNTEAFF. J is TRBJ1-1 and V is TRBV5-4; D call uncertain. The CDR3 consists of 15 residues. CDR1 is SGHNT, CDR2 YYREEE, per germline (reference sequence). The V end was cut by 3 bases, the J end by 0 bases, with 12 bases between.

V and J are TRBV7-4 and TRBJ1-4, with D possibly matching TRBD1 (5 bases). The CDR3 extends over 14 amino acids. Germline CDR1 and CDR2: SGHVT and SQSDAQ. Between the trimmed V and J ends, which lost 1 base and 6 bases, there was a span of 9 bases. DNA for the CDR3: TGTGCCAGCAGCTTAGGGGCGGGGGATGAAAAACTGTTTTTT. It encodes CASSLGAGDEKLFF.

V usage is TRBV19 and J usage is TRBJ1-1; 8 bases map to TRBD1. The CDR3 runs to 14 residues. Germline CDR1 and CDR2: LNHDA and SQIVND (reference sequence). Trimming at V came to 5 bases and at J to 3 bases, leaving 5 bases not matched to a gene. CDR3 DNA sequence: TGTGCCAGTAGTCCACGGACAGGGCACACTGAAGCTTTCTTT. It encodes CASSPRTGHTEAFF.

This sequence joins TRBV5-4 and TRBJ1-3; no clear D gene. Trimming pared 4 bases from V and 2 bases from J, leaving 13 bases between. Germline CDR1 is SGHNT and CDR2 is YYREEE (reference sequence). CDR3 size: 15 residues. CDR3 coding DNA: TGTGCCAGCAGCCTGGATGGAGCGCCTGGAAACACCATATATTTT. This gives the protein CASSLDGAPGNTIYF.

V and J are TRBV7-8 and TRBJ2-2; D perhaps matches TRBD1 (5 bases). The CDR3 covers 15 residues. The germline V and J ends were trimmed by 5 bases and 4 bases, with 14 bases remaining between them. Germline V gene data show CDR1 as SGHVS and CDR2 as FQNEAQ. Here the CDR3 DNA reads TGTGCCAGCAGCCTGGGTGCAGGGTCCACCGGGGAGCTGTTTTTT. This translates into CASSLGAGSTGELFF.